These T cell receptor beta chains were read from a single sample in a study of T cell responses to AZD1222 COVID-19 vaccine. Assay: immunoSEQ multiplex PCR; the TCRdb copy retains only in-frame clones and omits some. The data show approximately 88,000 clones, approximately 78% seen once. The sample consisted of peripheral blood, taken on day 0 of AZD1222 vaccination. The receptors derive from an adult in good health. Each CDR3 is given with its conserved first and last residue. Fields, in order: CDR3 DNA, CDR3 protein, D gene, J gene, clone size, V gene. The D gene is left open where the match is weak. Size tells how often a clone was seen (once, few, many) or the class of an expanded clone, and some rows leave it out.

CDR3nt: TGTGCCAGCAGCGCCTTAGATACGCAGTATTTT
CDR3aa: CASSALDTQYF
d_gene: NA
j_gene: TRBJ2-3
abundance: once
v_gene: TRBV14

CDR3nt: TGTGCCAGCAGCCAAGACTGGCAGGGCACAGATACGCAGTATTTT
CDR3aa: CASSQDWQGTDTQYF
d_gene: NA
j_gene: TRBJ2-3
abundance: NA
v_gene: TRBV4-2

CDR3nt: TGTGCCAGTTACCCTGGGACAGGGGGCCCCCGGGAGCCCCAGCATTTT
CDR3aa: CASYPGTGGPREPQHF
d_gene: TRBD1
j_gene: TRBJ1-5
abundance: NA
v_gene: TRBV19

CDR3nt: TGCGCCAGCAGCGAGTGGCCCAAAGGGGTGAATGAGCAGTTCTTC
CDR3aa: CASSEWPKGVNEQFF
d_gene: NA
j_gene: TRBJ2-1
abundance: few
v_gene: TRBV5-1

CDR3nt: TGTGCCAGCAGCCTAGGACAGGGTACGAATGAGCAGTTCTTC
CDR3aa: CASSLGQGTNEQFF
d_gene: TRBD1
j_gene: TRBJ2-1
abundance: NA
v_gene: TRBV7-9

CDR3nt: TGTGCCACCAGTGATCGGAGGAACACTGAAGCTTTCTTT
CDR3aa: CATSDRRNTEAFF
d_gene: NA
j_gene: TRBJ1-1
abundance: NA
v_gene: TRBV24-1

CDR3nt: TGTGCCAGCAGTTTCCGGCGGGAAATAGCCTATGGCTACACCTTC
CDR3aa: CASSFRREIAYGYTF
d_gene: NA
j_gene: TRBJ1-2
abundance: NA
v_gene: TRBV27

CDR3nt: TGTGCCAGTATTGGCAGGGGGCGAGGAGAACTCCAGCCCCAGCATTTT
CDR3aa: CASIGRGRGELQPQHF
d_gene: TRBD1
j_gene: TRBJ1-5
abundance: NA
v_gene: TRBV19

CDR3nt: TGCGCCAGCAGTCACCAGGACATCTCAAGGGGGCTCGACACTGAAGCTTTCTTT
CDR3aa: CASSHQDISRGLDTEAFF
d_gene: TRBD1
j_gene: TRBJ1-1
abundance: many
v_gene: TRBV23-1

CDR3nt: TGTGCCTGGAGTCGGGACAGGGCTAGTGAAAAACTGTTTTTT
CDR3aa: CAWSRDRASEKLFF
d_gene: TRBD1
j_gene: TRBJ1-4
abundance: NA
v_gene: TRBV30

CDR3nt: TGTGCCAGCAGTGAAGCGCCCGGGACAGGCGACGATACGCAGTATTTT
CDR3aa: CASSEAPGTGDDTQYF
d_gene: TRBD1
j_gene: TRBJ2-3
abundance: NA
v_gene: TRBV6-1

CDR3nt: TGTGCCAGTAGTATAGATCCCGACGCTAGCGGGAGATTTGAGCAGTTCTTC
CDR3aa: CASSIDPDASGRFEQFF
d_gene: TRBD2
j_gene: TRBJ2-1
abundance: NA
v_gene: TRBV19

CDR3nt: TGCGCCAGCAGCCAAGGGGGACTAGCGGGAGTAGGGACCGGGGAGCTGTTTTTT
CDR3aa: CASSQGGLAGVGTGELFF
d_gene: TRBD2
j_gene: TRBJ2-2
abundance: NA
v_gene: TRBV4-1

CDR3nt: TGCAGCGCGGCTCCTAGCGGGAGTGGAGAGACCCAGTACTTC
CDR3aa: CSAAPSGSGETQYF
d_gene: TRBD2
j_gene: TRBJ2-5
abundance: NA
v_gene: TRBV29-1

CDR3nt: TGTGCCAGCAGTTGGACCGGACAGGGGACGAACGAGCAGTACTTC
CDR3aa: CASSWTGQGTNEQYF
d_gene: TRBD1
j_gene: TRBJ2-7
abundance: NA
v_gene: TRBV7-9

CDR3nt: TGTGCCAGCTCACCAATCGGGACGCCGAATGAAAAACTGTTTTTT
CDR3aa: CASSPIGTPNEKLFF
d_gene: NA
j_gene: TRBJ1-4
abundance: NA
v_gene: TRBV18

CDR3nt: TGTGCCAGCAGCCCACGACTGCAGGCGCAGTATTTT
CDR3aa: CASSPRLQAQYF
d_gene: NA
j_gene: TRBJ2-3
abundance: NA
v_gene: TRBV7-9

CDR3nt: TGCGCCAGCAGCCCCGGACAGGGGGTTCAGCCCCAGCATTTT
CDR3aa: CASSPGQGVQPQHF
d_gene: TRBD1
j_gene: TRBJ1-5
abundance: few
v_gene: TRBV4-1

CDR3nt: TGTGCCAGCAGCGCCGGGACAGGGGGCTTCGGCGGCTACACCTTC
CDR3aa: CASSAGTGGFGGYTF
d_gene: TRBD1
j_gene: TRBJ1-2
abundance: NA
v_gene: TRBV9

CDR3nt: TGTGCCAGCAGTCGGGAATACGGGGTCAATTCACCCCTCCACTTT
CDR3aa: CASSREYGVNSPLHF
d_gene: NA
j_gene: TRBJ1-6
abundance: NA
v_gene: TRBV27

CDR3nt: TGTGCCAGCCCCCGACGGGACAGTTTTAACTCTGGGGCCAACGTCCTGACTTTC
CDR3aa: CASPRRDSFNSGANVLTF
d_gene: TRBD1
j_gene: TRBJ2-6
abundance: few
v_gene: TRBV11-2

CDR3nt: TGTGCCATCAGTGCTCGGACAGGGGATCTCTACGAGCAGTACTTC
CDR3aa: CAISARTGDLYEQYF
d_gene: TRBD1
j_gene: TRBJ2-7
abundance: NA
v_gene: TRBV10-3

CDR3nt: TGTGCCAGTAGTAGTAGGTGGGAGGGAGGGAATGAGCAGTTCTTC
CDR3aa: CASSSRWEGGNEQFF
d_gene: TRBD2
j_gene: TRBJ2-1
abundance: once
v_gene: TRBV19

CDR3nt: TGCAGCGTTGCCATACAGGGAGGTAACTATGGCTACACCTTC
CDR3aa: CSVAIQGGNYGYTF
d_gene: NA
j_gene: TRBJ1-2
abundance: NA
v_gene: TRBV29-1

CDR3nt: TGCGCCAGCAGCGCCGGACTAGCGAACACCGGGGAGCTGTTTTTT
CDR3aa: CASSAGLANTGELFF
d_gene: TRBD2
j_gene: TRBJ2-2
abundance: NA
v_gene: TRBV5-1

CDR3nt: TGTGCCAGCACCCTATTTCCTGGGGCCAACGTCCTGACTTTC
CDR3aa: CASTLFPGANVLTF
d_gene: NA
j_gene: TRBJ2-6
abundance: NA
v_gene: TRBV5-5

CDR3nt: TGTGCCAGCAGCGTAGGGACGGGACTAGCGGGAGAGACCCAGTACTTC
CDR3aa: CASSVGTGLAGETQYF
d_gene: TRBD2
j_gene: TRBJ2-5
abundance: NA
v_gene: TRBV9

CDR3nt: TGTGCCAGCAGCGTCTCTTCCGGGACAGTCTCCTACGAGCAGTACTTC
CDR3aa: CASSVSSGTVSYEQYF
d_gene: TRBD1
j_gene: TRBJ2-7
abundance: NA
v_gene: TRBV9

CDR3nt: TGTGCCAGCAGTTACTCGTGGGGAGGTGAAGCTTTCTTT
CDR3aa: CASSYSWGGEAFF
d_gene: NA
j_gene: TRBJ1-1
abundance: few
v_gene: TRBV6-5

CDR3nt: TGTGCCAGCAGTGATGGTAGAGGCCTTTACGAGCAGTACTTC
CDR3aa: CASSDGRGLYEQYF
d_gene: NA
j_gene: TRBJ2-7
abundance: NA
v_gene: TRBV2

CDR3nt: TGTGCCAGCAGCCAGCTCATGAACACTGAAGCTTTCTTT
CDR3aa: CASSQLMNTEAFF
d_gene: NA
j_gene: TRBJ1-1
abundance: NA
v_gene: TRBV4-2

CDR3nt: TGCGCCAGCAGCCAAGAAAGGACTTTCAGCGGGAATCTAGCCAAAAACATTCAGTACTTC
CDR3aa: CASSQERTFSGNLAKNIQYF
d_gene: TRBD2
j_gene: TRBJ2-4
abundance: NA
v_gene: TRBV4-3

CDR3nt: TGTGCCAGCAGCCCCAATCTAATCAGCCCCCAGCATTTT
CDR3aa: CASSPNLISPQHF
d_gene: NA
j_gene: TRBJ1-5
abundance: NA
v_gene: TRBV7-8

CDR3nt: TGTGCCAGCAGCCAAGTCGGGGAGAACACTGAAGCTTTCTTT
CDR3aa: CASSQVGENTEAFF
d_gene: NA
j_gene: TRBJ1-1
abundance: NA
v_gene: TRBV3-1/TRBV3-2

CDR3nt: TGTGCCAGTAGTATAGACGTCCTAGCGAGGGCGAACACCGGGGAGCTGTTTTTT
CDR3aa: CASSIDVLARANTGELFF
d_gene: NA
j_gene: TRBJ2-2
abundance: NA
v_gene: TRBV19

CDR3nt: TGCAGCGCCCAATCGAGGAACTACGAGCAGTACTTC
CDR3aa: CSAQSRNYEQYF
d_gene: NA
j_gene: TRBJ2-7
abundance: NA
v_gene: TRBV29-1

CDR3nt: TGTGCCAGCAGCTCCAATAGACGGGACGGCTGGGGCTACACCTTC
CDR3aa: CASSSNRRDGWGYTF
d_gene: NA
j_gene: TRBJ1-2
abundance: NA
v_gene: TRBV11-2

CDR3nt: TGTGCCAGCAGTTACGGAGGATCGGGACAGGCCTATGGCTACACCTTC
CDR3aa: CASSYGGSGQAYGYTF
d_gene: TRBD1
j_gene: TRBJ1-2
abundance: NA
v_gene: TRBV6-5

CDR3nt: TGTGCCAGCAGTTTCATTCCGGGACTAGCGACGGACAGTGAGCAGTTCTTC
CDR3aa: CASSFIPGLATDSEQFF
d_gene: TRBD2
j_gene: TRBJ2-1
abundance: NA
v_gene: TRBV28

CDR3nt: TGTGCCTGGAGTATCCAGGGGGCTCGAGGCTATGGCTACACCTTC
CDR3aa: CAWSIQGARGYGYTF
d_gene: TRBD1
j_gene: TRBJ1-2
abundance: few
v_gene: TRBV30

CDR3nt: TGTGCCAGCAGTGAATTGAGGGAGCGTTCACCCCTCCACTTT
CDR3aa: CASSELRERSPLHF
d_gene: NA
j_gene: TRBJ1-6
abundance: NA
v_gene: TRBV6-1

CDR3nt: TGCAGCGTCGGCACGACAGGGGAGCAAGAGACCCAGTACTTC
CDR3aa: CSVGTTGEQETQYF
d_gene: TRBD1
j_gene: TRBJ2-5
abundance: few
v_gene: TRBV29-1

CDR3nt: TGTGCCAGCAGTTTCCTTTCCGGGGAGCTGTTTTTT
CDR3aa: CASSFLSGELFF
d_gene: NA
j_gene: TRBJ2-2
abundance: few
v_gene: TRBV28

CDR3nt: TGTGCCAGCAGTTACGAGGTATACGAGCAGTACTTC
CDR3aa: CASSYEVYEQYF
d_gene: NA
j_gene: TRBJ2-7
abundance: NA
v_gene: TRBV6-7

CDR3nt: TGTGCCAGTTCCCAGGGGGGAAACACCATATATTTT
CDR3aa: CASSQGGNTIYF
d_gene: NA
j_gene: TRBJ1-3
abundance: NA
v_gene: TRBV19

CDR3nt: TGTGCCAGCAGCCTGAGGACTAGCGGGAGGACGCCTGATGAGCAGTTCTTC
CDR3aa: CASSLRTSGRTPDEQFF
d_gene: TRBD2
j_gene: TRBJ2-1
abundance: NA
v_gene: TRBV3-1/TRBV3-2

CDR3nt: TGTGCCAGCTCACCCCCCGCCGGGACTAGCGGGAGGAATGAGCAGTTCTTC
CDR3aa: CASSPPAGTSGRNEQFF
d_gene: TRBD2
j_gene: TRBJ2-1
abundance: NA
v_gene: TRBV18

CDR3nt: TGTGCCATCAGTGAGTCGAGTAGCAGGGGAAGCACTGAAGCTTTCTTT
CDR3aa: CAISESSSRGSTEAFF
d_gene: NA
j_gene: TRBJ1-1
abundance: medium-sized
v_gene: TRBV10-3

CDR3nt: TGTGCCAGCAGTTACGGAGCCGTCCAGCAGTTCTTC
CDR3aa: CASSYGAVQQFF
d_gene: NA
j_gene: TRBJ2-1
abundance: NA
v_gene: TRBV6-2/TRBV6-3

CDR3nt: TGTGCCAGCTCACGCCTTGGTTACTCAGACTCTGGAAACACCATATATTTT
CDR3aa: CASSRLGYSDSGNTIYF
d_gene: NA
j_gene: TRBJ1-3
abundance: NA
v_gene: TRBV18

CDR3nt: TGTGCCAGCAGCCCCCGGACAGGGGGAGACACCGGGGAGCTGTTTTTT
CDR3aa: CASSPRTGGDTGELFF
d_gene: TRBD1
j_gene: TRBJ2-2
abundance: NA
v_gene: TRBV3-1/TRBV3-2

CDR3nt: TGTGCCAGCAGCTTAGCGCACCAGCGGGAATCCTACGAGCAGTACTTC
CDR3aa: CASSLAHQRESYEQYF
d_gene: TRBD2
j_gene: TRBJ2-7
abundance: NA
v_gene: TRBV7-8

CDR3nt: TGTGCCAGTAGTCCGGGACTAGCGGGAGGGGTCCGAAGAACGCAGTATTTT
CDR3aa: CASSPGLAGGVRRTQYF
d_gene: TRBD2
j_gene: TRBJ2-3
abundance: NA
v_gene: TRBV19

CDR3nt: TGTGCCAGCAGCTTTGGACAGGGCTCCTACAATGAGCAGTTCTTC
CDR3aa: CASSFGQGSYNEQFF
d_gene: TRBD1
j_gene: TRBJ2-1
abundance: NA
v_gene: TRBV5-4

CDR3nt: TGTGCCAGTAGTATGGGACTAGCGGGTCCCTTCAATGAGCAGTTCTTC
CDR3aa: CASSMGLAGPFNEQFF
d_gene: TRBD2
j_gene: TRBJ2-1
abundance: NA
v_gene: TRBV19

CDR3nt: TGCAGCGCACAGGTCAATGAGCAGTTCTTC
CDR3aa: CSAQVNEQFF
d_gene: NA
j_gene: TRBJ2-1
abundance: NA
v_gene: TRBV29-1

CDR3nt: TGTGCCAGTAGTATAGGGACAGGGGGCGTTTTGAACTATGGCTACACCTTC
CDR3aa: CASSIGTGGVLNYGYTF
d_gene: TRBD1
j_gene: TRBJ1-2
abundance: NA
v_gene: TRBV19

CDR3nt: TGTGCCAGTAGTATAGATTTAGAACGGCCAAATCAGCCCCAGCATTTT
CDR3aa: CASSIDLERPNQPQHF
d_gene: NA
j_gene: TRBJ1-5
abundance: NA
v_gene: TRBV19

CDR3nt: TGCGCCAGCAGTGAGGCTCGAGGGGTGGGGGTCCCAGATACGCAGTATTTT
CDR3aa: CASSEARGVGVPDTQYF
d_gene: NA
j_gene: TRBJ2-3
abundance: NA
v_gene: TRBV10-2

CDR3nt: TGCGCCAGCAGCTCTGACAGCTACGAGCAGTACTTC
CDR3aa: CASSSDSYEQYF
d_gene: NA
j_gene: TRBJ2-7
abundance: NA
v_gene: TRBV5-1